This TCR beta chain was retrieved from a study of cytomegalovirus exposure and HLA in healthy donors. It was with 60 Vbeta and 13 Jbeta primers that the PCR ran. The protocol was immunoSEQ multiplex PCR, while the TCRdb copy is restricted to in-frame clones and leaves out a portion. The repertoire consists of about 160,000 clones, with around 81% occurring once and the leading ten covering roughly 1%. This CDR3 comprises 16 residues. Germline assignment: CDR1 MRHNA and CDR2 SNTAGT. V lost 7 bases and J lost 1, with 20 bases in between. The sample consisted of PBMCs. The chain links TRBV6-4 to TRBJ2-7, with D uncertain. This TCR was recovered from a woman between 40 and 50 years old in good health and CMV-seronegative. The CDR3 coding sequence is TGTGCCAGCATCCGGTGCCCAGGTTATGGGTCCTACGAGCAGTACTTC. Its protein product is CASIRCPGYGSYEQYF.